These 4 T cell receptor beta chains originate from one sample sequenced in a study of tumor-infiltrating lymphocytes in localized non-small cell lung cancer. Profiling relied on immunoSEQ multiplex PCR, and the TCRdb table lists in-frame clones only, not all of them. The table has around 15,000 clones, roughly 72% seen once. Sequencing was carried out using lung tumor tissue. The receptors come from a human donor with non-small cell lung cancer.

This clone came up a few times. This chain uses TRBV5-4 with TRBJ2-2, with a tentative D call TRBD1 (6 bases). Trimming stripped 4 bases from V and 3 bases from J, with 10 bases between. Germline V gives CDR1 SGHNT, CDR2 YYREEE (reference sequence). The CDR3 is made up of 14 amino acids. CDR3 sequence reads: CASSADSHTGELFF. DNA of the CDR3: TGTGCCAGCAGCGCGGACAGCCACACCGGGGAGCTGTTTTTT.

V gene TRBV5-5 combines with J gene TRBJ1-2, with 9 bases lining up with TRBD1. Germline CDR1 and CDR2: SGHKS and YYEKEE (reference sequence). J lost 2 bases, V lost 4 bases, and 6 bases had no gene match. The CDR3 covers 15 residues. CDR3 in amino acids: CASSRGGQGNYGYTF. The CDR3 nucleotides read TGTGCCAGCAGCCGTGGCGGACAGGGGAACTATGGCTACACCTTC. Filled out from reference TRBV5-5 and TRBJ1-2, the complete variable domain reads DAGVTQSPTHLIKTRGQQVTLRCSPISGHKSVSWYQQVLGQGPQFIFQYYEKEERGRGNFPDRFSARQFPNYSSELNVNALLLGDSALYLCASSRGGQGNYGYTFGSGTRLTVV.

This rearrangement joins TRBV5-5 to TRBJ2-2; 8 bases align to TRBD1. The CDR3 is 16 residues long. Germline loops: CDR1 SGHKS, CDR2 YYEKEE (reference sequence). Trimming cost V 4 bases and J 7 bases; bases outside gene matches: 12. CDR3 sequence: CASSRAGQGRGGELFF. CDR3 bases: TGTGCCAGCAGCCGTGCAGGACAGGGAAGGGGCGGGGAGCTGTTTTTT.

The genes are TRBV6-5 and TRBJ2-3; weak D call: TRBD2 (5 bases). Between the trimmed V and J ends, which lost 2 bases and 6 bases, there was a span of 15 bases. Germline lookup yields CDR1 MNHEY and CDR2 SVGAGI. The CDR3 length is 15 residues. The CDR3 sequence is CASSYQGLPWDTQYF. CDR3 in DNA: TGTGCCAGCAGTTACCAAGGACTTCCATGGGATACGCAGTATTTT.